These T cell receptor beta chains were read from a single sample in a study of blood T cell repertoires in COVID-19. Sequencing was performed with immunoSEQ multiplex PCR; in TCRdb, only in-frame clones are kept and a portion is missing. The top ten hold 6.5% to 9.5% of the sample, which has 250,000 to 350,000 clones, approximately 89% seen once. Specimen: peripheral blood. Every receptor here comes from a woman aged 45-59 years who had recovered from COVID-19. Each CDR3 is given with its conserved first and last residue. D genes are given only for firm matches. Size tells how often a clone was seen (once, few, many) or the class of an expanded clone, and some rows leave it out.

v_gene: TRBV29-1; abundance: -; j_gene: TRBJ2-3; d_gene: TRBD2; len: 15; CDR3aa: CSVLPARRETDTQYF; CDR3nt: TGCAGCGTTCTCCCGGCCCGGCGGGAGACAGATACGCAGTATTTT
v_gene: TRBV10-3; abundance: -; j_gene: TRBJ2-3; d_gene: TRBD1; len: 13; CDR3aa: CAITGGSTDTQYF; CDR3nt: TGTGCCATTACAGGGGGCTCGACAGATACGCAGTATTTT
v_gene: TRBV28; abundance: -; j_gene: TRBJ1-1; d_gene: -; len: 14; CDR3aa: CASREGRWNTEAFF; CDR3nt: TGTGCCAGCAGAGAGGGTAGGTGGAACACTGAAGCTTTCTTT
v_gene: TRBV9; abundance: -; j_gene: TRBJ2-2; d_gene: -; len: 15; CDR3aa: CASSVGGGNTGELFF; CDR3nt: TGTGCCAGCAGCGTAGGAGGGGGGAACACCGGGGAGCTGTTTTTT
v_gene: TRBV7-3; abundance: -; j_gene: TRBJ2-1; d_gene: TRBD2; len: 16; CDR3aa: CASSLSTSGKHGELIF; CDR3nt: TGTGCCAGCAGCTTAAGCACTAGCGGGAAACATGGGGAACTAATCTTC
v_gene: TRBV19; abundance: once; j_gene: TRBJ2-6; d_gene: -; len: 16; CDR3aa: CASSISTVPGANVLTF; CDR3nt: TGTGCCAGTAGTATTTCCACGGTTCCGGGGGCCAACGTCCTGACTTTC
v_gene: TRBV30; abundance: -; j_gene: TRBJ1-2; d_gene: -; len: 13; CDR3aa: CAWTMGVSYGYTF; CDR3nt: TGTGCCTGGACCATGGGAGTTTCCTATGGCTACACCTTC
v_gene: TRBV5-5; abundance: -; j_gene: TRBJ2-7; d_gene: -; len: 12; CDR3aa: CASSLLPGEQYF; CDR3nt: TGTGCCAGCAGCTTGTTGCCGGGCGAGCAGTACTTC
v_gene: TRBV10-3; abundance: -; j_gene: TRBJ2-1; d_gene: TRBD2; len: 16; CDR3aa: CAISDLPAGEANEQFF; CDR3nt: TGTGCCATCAGCGACCTCCCAGCGGGGGAGGCCAATGAGCAGTTCTTC
v_gene: TRBV20-1; abundance: -; j_gene: TRBJ2-2; d_gene: -; len: 16; CDR3aa: CSASNPGRVNTGELFF; CDR3nt: TGCAGTGCTAGTAACCCCGGCAGGGTTAACACCGGGGAGCTGTTTTTT
v_gene: TRBV30; abundance: -; j_gene: TRBJ1-1; d_gene: -; len: 13; CDR3aa: CAWRGGGDTEAFF; CDR3nt: TGTGCCTGGAGAGGGGGAGGGGACACTGAAGCTTTCTTT
v_gene: TRBV2; abundance: -; j_gene: TRBJ1-2; d_gene: TRBD1; len: 14; CDR3aa: CASSEYGQGNGYTF; CDR3nt: TGTGCCAGCAGTGAATATGGACAGGGGAACGGCTACACCTTC
v_gene: TRBV19; abundance: -; j_gene: TRBJ1-5; d_gene: -; len: 17; CDR3aa: CASSIALLTGKGQPQHF; CDR3nt: TGTGCCAGTAGTATAGCTCTCTTGACAGGAAAGGGACAGCCCCAGCATTTT
v_gene: TRBV5-6; abundance: -; j_gene: TRBJ1-2; d_gene: -; len: 14; CDR3aa: CASSLALSGEGYTF; CDR3nt: TGTGCCAGCAGCTTGGCCCTGTCGGGGGAAGGCTACACCTTC
v_gene: TRBV11-3; abundance: -; j_gene: TRBJ2-3; d_gene: -; len: 14; CDR3aa: CASSPGPSGDTQYF; CDR3nt: TGTGCCAGCAGCCCGGGTCCTTCGGGAGATACGCAGTATTTT
v_gene: TRBV5-4; abundance: -; j_gene: TRBJ1-2; d_gene: -; len: 13; CDR3aa: CASRSPGDYGYTF; CDR3nt: TGTGCCAGCAGATCACCAGGGGACTATGGCTACACCTTC
v_gene: TRBV28; abundance: -; j_gene: TRBJ2-5; d_gene: TRBD2; len: 15; CDR3aa: CASHLAGGLQETQYF; CDR3nt: TGTGCCAGCCATCTAGCGGGGGGCCTCCAGGAGACCCAGTACTTC
v_gene: TRBV19; abundance: -; j_gene: TRBJ2-7; d_gene: TRBD1; len: 17; CDR3aa: CASSRPRTGGAYGEQYF; CDR3nt: TGTGCCAGTAGTAGACCCCGGACAGGGGGCGCTTACGGCGAGCAGTACTTC
v_gene: TRBV9; abundance: -; j_gene: TRBJ2-3; d_gene: -; len: 16; CDR3aa: CASSVGGQYRTDTQYF; CDR3nt: TGTGCCAGCAGCGTAGGCGGGCAATACCGCACAGATACGCAGTATTTT
v_gene: TRBV10-3; abundance: -; j_gene: TRBJ2-7; d_gene: TRBD2; len: 13; CDR3aa: CATTGLGSYEQYF; CDR3nt: TGTGCCACCACGGGACTAGGTTCCTACGAGCAGTACTTC
v_gene: TRBV4-3; abundance: -; j_gene: TRBJ2-1; d_gene: -; len: 17; CDR3aa: CASSQGIGAQINNEQFF; CDR3nt: TGCGCCAGCAGCCAAGGAATTGGAGCGCAAATAAACAATGAGCAGTTCTTC
v_gene: TRBV5-1; abundance: -; j_gene: TRBJ2-7; d_gene: TRBD2; len: 17; CDR3aa: CASSFGLAGGRPYEQYF; CDR3nt: TGCGCCAGCAGCTTCGGACTAGCGGGGGGACGACCCTACGAGCAGTACTTC
v_gene: TRBV4-2; abundance: -; j_gene: TRBJ2-4; d_gene: TRBD2; len: 18; CDR3aa: CASSQGTSGRNIIHIQYF; CDR3nt: TGTGCCAGCAGCCAAGGCACCAGCGGGAGGAATATAATACACATTCAGTACTTC
v_gene: TRBV10-1; abundance: -; j_gene: TRBJ1-4; d_gene: -; len: 17; CDR3aa: CASIRKSREPTNEKLFF; CDR3nt: TGCGCCAGCATCCGGAAAAGCAGGGAACCTACTAATGAAAAACTGTTTTTT
v_gene: TRBV28; abundance: -; j_gene: TRBJ2-7; d_gene: TRBD2; len: 11; CDR3aa: CASSLSGLMYF; CDR3nt: TGTGCCAGCAGTTTGTCGGGACTAATGTACTTC
v_gene: TRBV4-3; abundance: -; j_gene: TRBJ2-2; d_gene: -; len: 17; CDR3aa: CASSQGSGTPNTGELFF; CDR3nt: TGCGCCAGCAGCCAAGGATCCGGGACACCCAACACCGGGGAGCTGTTTTTT
v_gene: TRBV6-6; abundance: -; j_gene: TRBJ1-2; d_gene: TRBD1; len: 14; CDR3aa: CASKTGQGANGYTF; CDR3nt: TGTGCCAGCAAGACGGGACAGGGGGCGAATGGCTACACCTTC
v_gene: TRBV7-8; abundance: -; j_gene: TRBJ2-2; d_gene: -; len: 15; CDR3aa: CASSRGLLNTGELFF; CDR3nt: TGTGCCAGCAGCCGCGGACTACTTAACACCGGGGAGCTGTTTTTT
v_gene: TRBV28; abundance: -; j_gene: TRBJ2-7; d_gene: TRBD2; len: 15; CDR3aa: CASSYGTSGSVEQYF; CDR3nt: TGTGCCAGCAGTTACGGGACTAGCGGGAGTGTCGAGCAGTACTTC
v_gene: TRBV10-3; abundance: -; j_gene: TRBJ2-1; d_gene: TRBD1; len: 13; CDR3aa: CAISGQGEGEQFF; CDR3nt: TGTGCCATCAGCGGACAGGGCGAAGGTGAGCAGTTCTTC
v_gene: TRBV12-2; abundance: -; j_gene: TRBJ2-7; d_gene: -; len: 15; CDR3aa: CASRLRGQGLHEQYF; CDR3nt: TGTGCAAGTCGCCTCCGGGGACAGGGTTTACACGAGCAGTACTTC
v_gene: TRBV21-1; abundance: -; j_gene: TRBJ2-1; d_gene: -; len: 14; CDR3aa: CASSKGRAGGWPFF; CDR3nt: TGTGCCAGCAGCAAAGGGAGAGCGGGAGGGTGGCCGTTCTTC
v_gene: TRBV5-1; abundance: -; j_gene: TRBJ2-3; d_gene: TRBD2; len: 16; CDR3aa: CASSLRSQGGSDTQYF; CDR3nt: TGCGCCAGCAGCTTGCGGAGTCAGGGAGGGTCAGATACGCAGTATTTT
v_gene: TRBV3-1/TRBV3-2; abundance: -; j_gene: TRBJ1-3; d_gene: -; len: 18; CDR3aa: CASSQETLGGPSGNTIYF; CDR3nt: TGTGCCAGCAGCCAAGAGACCCTCGGGGGACCCTCTGGAAACACCATATATTTT
v_gene: TRBV28; abundance: -; j_gene: TRBJ2-7; d_gene: -; len: 14; CDR3aa: CASRLGRASYEQYF; CDR3nt: TGTGCCAGCAGACTAGGGAGAGCCTCCTACGAGCAGTACTTC
v_gene: TRBV5-1; abundance: -; j_gene: TRBJ1-2; d_gene: -; len: 15; CDR3aa: CASSLVPGADYGYTF; CDR3nt: TGCGCCAGCAGCTTGGTCCCAGGGGCTGACTATGGCTACACCTTC
v_gene: TRBV28; abundance: -; j_gene: TRBJ1-2; d_gene: TRBD1; len: 14; CDR3aa: CASSLSTGGYGYTF; CDR3nt: TGTGCCAGCAGTTTATCTACAGGGGGCTATGGCTACACCTTC